These 6 T cell receptor beta chains came from one sample sequenced in a study of T cell responses to AZD1222 COVID-19 vaccine. Clones were sequenced by immunoSEQ multiplex PCR, and TCRdb holds only the in-frame ones, with some missing. The sample yields around 88,000 clones, nearly 90% seen once. This material consisted of peripheral blood, taken on day 0 of AZD1222 vaccination. These receptors were taken from an adult in good health.

The chain is built from TRBV20-1 and TRBJ2-3; the match to TRBD2 covers 10 bases. Trimming removed 3 bases from V and 2 bases from J; junction bases left unmatched: 5. CDR1 and CDR2 (germline): DFQATT, SNEGSKA (reference sequence). This CDR3 contains 15 residues. CDR3 sequence (DNA): TGCAGTGCTAGTCCCACTAGCGGGATCACAGATACGCAGTATTTT. Translation gives CSASPTSGITDTQYF.

This rearrangement joins TRBV27 to TRBJ2-5; tentatively, D is TRBD1 (5 bases). Trimming removed 8 bases from V and 0 bases from J, with 13 bases in between. This CDR3 comprises 14 residues. Per the germline V gene, CDR1 is MNHEY and CDR2 is SMNVEV (reference sequence). CDR3 in DNA: TGTGCCAGCCGGAGCAGGGCCCACCAAGAGACCCAGTACTTC. Translating gives CASRSRAHQETQYF.

This chain links TRBV19 with TRBJ2-2; 12 bases map to TRBD2. The V gene's germline CDR1 is LNHDA and CDR2 SQIVND (reference sequence). Losses at the gene ends were 6 bases for V and 6 bases for J; bases not matched to a gene: 11. The CDR3 is 17 amino acids. The CDR3: CASSGLAGKGASGELFF. CDR3 coding DNA: TGTGCCAGTAGCGGACTAGCGGGGAAGGGCGCGTCCGGGGAGCTGTTTTTT.

This clone was recorded once. This rearrangement joins TRBV27 to TRBJ2-4, with TRBD2 identical over 13 bases. CDR3 length: 15 residues. Unmatched junction bases numbered 6, after V lost 3 bases and J lost 10 bases. Germline V lookup: CDR1 MNHEY, CDR2 SMNVEV (reference sequence). In DNA form, the CDR3 reads TGTGCCAGCAGTTTTCAGTGGACTAGCGGGAGTATTCAGTACTTC. Its protein is CASSFQWTSGSIQYF.

The chain uses TRBV12-3 or TRBV12-4 and TRBJ2-4; TRBD2 agrees at 7 bases. The CDR3 runs to 13 residues. After removal of 5 bases from V and 8 bases from J, the junction contained 6 bases not matched to a gene. The CDR3 region has the DNA TGTGCCAGCAGTAGGGAGGGCAGTGACATTCAGTACTTC. This encodes CASSREGSDIQYF.

V is TRBV5-1 and J is TRBJ2-5; tentatively, D is TRBD2 (5 bases). Germline CDR1 reads SGHRS; CDR2 reads YFSETQ. There are 17 residues in the CDR3. Trimming stripped 0 bases from V and 4 bases from J, with 19 bases between. CDR3 loop: CASSLGFGGPMGETQYF. CDR3 DNA: TGCGCCAGCAGCTTGGGCTTTGGCGGGCCGATGGGAGAGACCCAGTACTTC.